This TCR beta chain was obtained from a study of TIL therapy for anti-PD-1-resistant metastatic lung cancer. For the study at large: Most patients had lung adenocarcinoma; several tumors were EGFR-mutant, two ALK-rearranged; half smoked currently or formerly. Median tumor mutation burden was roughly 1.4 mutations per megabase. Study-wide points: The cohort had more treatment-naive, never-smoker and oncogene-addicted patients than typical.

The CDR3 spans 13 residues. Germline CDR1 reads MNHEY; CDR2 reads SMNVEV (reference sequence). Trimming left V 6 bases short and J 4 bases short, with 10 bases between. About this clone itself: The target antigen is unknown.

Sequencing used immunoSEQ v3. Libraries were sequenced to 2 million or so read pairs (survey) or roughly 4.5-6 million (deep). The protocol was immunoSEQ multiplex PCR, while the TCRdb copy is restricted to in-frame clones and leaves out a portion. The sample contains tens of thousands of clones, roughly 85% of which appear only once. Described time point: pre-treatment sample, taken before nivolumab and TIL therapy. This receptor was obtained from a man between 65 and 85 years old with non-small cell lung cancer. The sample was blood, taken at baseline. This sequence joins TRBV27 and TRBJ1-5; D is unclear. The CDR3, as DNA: TGTGCCAGCAGAATAAACAGTAATCAGCCCCAGCATTTT. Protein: CASRINSNQPQHF.